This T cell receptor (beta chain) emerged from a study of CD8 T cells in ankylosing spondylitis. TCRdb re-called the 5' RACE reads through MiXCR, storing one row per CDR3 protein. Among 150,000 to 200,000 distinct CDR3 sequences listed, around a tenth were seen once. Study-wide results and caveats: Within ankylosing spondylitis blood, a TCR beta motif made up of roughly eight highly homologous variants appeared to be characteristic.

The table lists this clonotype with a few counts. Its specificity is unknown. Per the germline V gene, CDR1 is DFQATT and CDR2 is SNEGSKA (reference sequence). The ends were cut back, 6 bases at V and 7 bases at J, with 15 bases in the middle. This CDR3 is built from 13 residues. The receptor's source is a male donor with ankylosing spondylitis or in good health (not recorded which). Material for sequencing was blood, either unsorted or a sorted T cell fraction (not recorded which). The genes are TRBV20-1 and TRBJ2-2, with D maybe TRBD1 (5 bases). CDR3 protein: CSAPPGQGGELFF. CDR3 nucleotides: TGCAGTGCGCCCCCCGGGCAGGGCGGGGAGCTGTTTTTT.